The entry that follows covers one TCR beta chain sequence. This record comes from a study of blood T cell repertoires in COVID-19. About the study: Material from acute and convalescent COVID-19 was sourced from the United States, Italy and Spain.

As processed by the authors: Amplification of reference gene primers was used by the study to estimate nucleated cell counts. TCRdb's copy holds only in-frame clones and misses some; the assay was immunoSEQ multiplex PCR. V, J and clone size reflect that table, while D and trimming were determined from the DNA. Of about 100,000 clones listed, just over 90% are singletons. The V gene's germline CDR1 is MDHEN and CDR2 SYDVKM. V shed 3 bases and J 8 bases; nucleotides not matched to a gene: 5. CDR3 length equals 13 residues. J is TRBJ1-2 and V is TRBV28, with 8 bases identical to TRBD1. The clonotype was recovered from a woman younger than 45 with acute or convalescent COVID-19. The sequencing input was peripheral blood. DNA for the CDR3: TGTGCCAGCAGTTTTGCGACAGGGGTCGGCTACACCTTC. Translating it yields CASSFATGVGYTF.